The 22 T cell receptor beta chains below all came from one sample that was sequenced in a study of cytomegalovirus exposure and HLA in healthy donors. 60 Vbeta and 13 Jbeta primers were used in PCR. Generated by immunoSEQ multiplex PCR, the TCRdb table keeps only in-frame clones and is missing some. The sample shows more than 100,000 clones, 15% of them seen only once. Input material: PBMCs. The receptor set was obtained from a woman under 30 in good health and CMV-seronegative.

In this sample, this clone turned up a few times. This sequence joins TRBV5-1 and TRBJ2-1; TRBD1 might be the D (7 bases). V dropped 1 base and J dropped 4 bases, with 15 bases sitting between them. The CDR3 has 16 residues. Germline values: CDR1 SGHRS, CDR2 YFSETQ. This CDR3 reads CASSLQGGGPYNEQFF. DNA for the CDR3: TGCGCCAGCAGCTTGCAGGGGGGTGGTCCATACAATGAGCAGTTCTTC.

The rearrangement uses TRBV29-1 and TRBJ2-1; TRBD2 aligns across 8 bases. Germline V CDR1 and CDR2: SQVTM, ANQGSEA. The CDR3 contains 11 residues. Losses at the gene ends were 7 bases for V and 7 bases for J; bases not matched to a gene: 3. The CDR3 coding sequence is TGCAGCGCGGAGCGGGGGAATGAGCAGTTCTTC. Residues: CSAERGNEQFF.

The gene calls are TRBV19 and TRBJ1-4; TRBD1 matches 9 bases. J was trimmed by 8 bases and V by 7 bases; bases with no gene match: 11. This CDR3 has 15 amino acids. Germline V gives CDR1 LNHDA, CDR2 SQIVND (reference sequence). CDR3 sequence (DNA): TGTGCCAGTACCCAAAACGACAGGGGGGGCGAAAAACTGTTTTTT. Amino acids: CASTQNDRGGEKLFF.

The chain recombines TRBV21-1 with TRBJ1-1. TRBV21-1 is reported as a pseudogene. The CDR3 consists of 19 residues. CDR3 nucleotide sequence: TGTGCCAGCAGCAAAGTAAGAGGGGGGGCGCACCACATGAACACTGAAGCTTTCTTT. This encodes CASSKVRGGAHHMNTEAFF.

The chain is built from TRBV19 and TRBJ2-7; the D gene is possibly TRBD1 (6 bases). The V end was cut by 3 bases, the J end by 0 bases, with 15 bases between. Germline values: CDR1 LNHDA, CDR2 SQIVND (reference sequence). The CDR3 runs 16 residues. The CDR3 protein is CASSMAHRASSYEQYF. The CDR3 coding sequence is TGTGCCAGTAGTATGGCCCACAGGGCCAGCTCCTACGAGCAGTACTTC.

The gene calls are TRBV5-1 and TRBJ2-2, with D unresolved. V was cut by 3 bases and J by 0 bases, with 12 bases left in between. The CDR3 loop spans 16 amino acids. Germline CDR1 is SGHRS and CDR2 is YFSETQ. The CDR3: CASSSIRPSNTGELFF. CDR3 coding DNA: TGCGCCAGCAGCTCCATCAGGCCCTCGAACACCGGGGAGCTGTTTTTT.

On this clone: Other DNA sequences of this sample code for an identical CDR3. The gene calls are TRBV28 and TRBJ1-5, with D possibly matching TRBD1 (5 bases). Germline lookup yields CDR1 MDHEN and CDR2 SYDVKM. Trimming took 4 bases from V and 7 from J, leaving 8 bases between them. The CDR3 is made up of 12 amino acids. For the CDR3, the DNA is TGTGCCAGCAGTTGGGGGGAGCAGCCCCAGCATTTT. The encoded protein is CASSWGEQPQHF.

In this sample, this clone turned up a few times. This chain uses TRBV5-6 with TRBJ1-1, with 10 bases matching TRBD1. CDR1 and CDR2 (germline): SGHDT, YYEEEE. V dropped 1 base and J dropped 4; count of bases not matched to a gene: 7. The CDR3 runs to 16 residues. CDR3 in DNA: TGTGCCAGCAGCTTGCATTTCGGGACAGGGGTCACTGAAGCTTTCTTT. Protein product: CASSLHFGTGVTEAFF.

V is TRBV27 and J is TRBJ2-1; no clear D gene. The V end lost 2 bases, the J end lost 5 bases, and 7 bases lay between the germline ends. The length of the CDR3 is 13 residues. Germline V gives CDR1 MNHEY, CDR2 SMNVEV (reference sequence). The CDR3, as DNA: TGTGCCAGCAGTTTACAACTGAACAATGAGCAGTTCTTC. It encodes CASSLQLNNEQFF.

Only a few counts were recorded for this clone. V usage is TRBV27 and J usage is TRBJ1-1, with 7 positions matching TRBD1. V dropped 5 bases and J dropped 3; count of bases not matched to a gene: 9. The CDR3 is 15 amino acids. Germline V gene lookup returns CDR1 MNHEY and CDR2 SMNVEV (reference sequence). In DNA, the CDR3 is TGTGCCAGCAGTCCCCGAACAGGGGTGGACACTGAAGCTTTCTTT. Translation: CASSPRTGVDTEAFF.

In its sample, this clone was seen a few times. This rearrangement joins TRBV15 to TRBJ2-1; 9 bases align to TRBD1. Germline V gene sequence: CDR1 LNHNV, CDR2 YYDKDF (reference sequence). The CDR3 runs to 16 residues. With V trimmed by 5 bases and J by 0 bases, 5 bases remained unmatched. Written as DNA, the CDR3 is TGTGCCACCAGCCCGTTGGACAGGGGCTCCTACAATGAGCAGTTCTTC. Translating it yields CATSPLDRGSYNEQFF. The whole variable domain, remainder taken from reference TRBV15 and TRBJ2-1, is DAMVIQNPRYQVTQFGKPVTLSCSQTLNHNVMYWYQQKSSQAPKLLFHYYDKDFNNEADTPDNFQSRRPNTSFCFLDIRSPGLGDTAMYLCATSPLDRGSYNEQFFGPGTRLTVL.

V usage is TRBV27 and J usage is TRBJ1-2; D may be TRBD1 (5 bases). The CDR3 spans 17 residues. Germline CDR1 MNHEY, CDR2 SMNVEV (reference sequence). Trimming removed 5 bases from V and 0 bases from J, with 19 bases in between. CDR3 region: CASSPRGDFKANYGYTF. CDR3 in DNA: TGTGCCAGCAGTCCCCGGGGGGACTTTAAAGCTAACTATGGCTACACCTTC.

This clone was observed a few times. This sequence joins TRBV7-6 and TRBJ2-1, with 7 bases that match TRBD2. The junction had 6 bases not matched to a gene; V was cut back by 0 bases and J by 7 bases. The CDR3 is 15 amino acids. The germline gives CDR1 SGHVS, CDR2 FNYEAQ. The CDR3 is CASSLARELGNEQFF. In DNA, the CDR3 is TGTGCCAGCAGCTTAGCGCGGGAGTTGGGTAATGAGCAGTTCTTC.

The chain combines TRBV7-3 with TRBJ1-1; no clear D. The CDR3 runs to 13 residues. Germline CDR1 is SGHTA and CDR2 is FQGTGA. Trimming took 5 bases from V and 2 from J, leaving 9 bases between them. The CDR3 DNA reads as TGTGCCAGCAGCCCCCTTGTAAACACTGAAGCTTTCTTT. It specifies CASSPLVNTEAFF. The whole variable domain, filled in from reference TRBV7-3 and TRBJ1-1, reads GAGVSQTPSNKVTEKGKYVELRCDPISGHTALYWYRQSLGQGPEFLIYFQGTGAADDSGLPNDRFFAVRPEGSVSTLKIQRTERGDSAVYLCASSPLVNTEAFFGQGTRLTVV.

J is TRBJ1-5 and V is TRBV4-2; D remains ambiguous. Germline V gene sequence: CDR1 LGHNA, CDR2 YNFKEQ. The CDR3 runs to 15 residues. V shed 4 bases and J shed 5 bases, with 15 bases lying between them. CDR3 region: CASSRHGDSDQPQHF. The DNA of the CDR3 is TGTGCCAGCAGCCGGCACGGGGATAGTGATCAGCCCCAGCATTTT.

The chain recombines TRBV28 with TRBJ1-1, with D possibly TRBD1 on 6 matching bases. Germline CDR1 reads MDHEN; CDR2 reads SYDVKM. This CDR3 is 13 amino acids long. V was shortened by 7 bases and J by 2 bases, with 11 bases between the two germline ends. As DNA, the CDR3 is TGTGCCAGCAAATGGACAGCCAACACTGAAGCTTTCTTT. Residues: CASKWTANTEAFF.

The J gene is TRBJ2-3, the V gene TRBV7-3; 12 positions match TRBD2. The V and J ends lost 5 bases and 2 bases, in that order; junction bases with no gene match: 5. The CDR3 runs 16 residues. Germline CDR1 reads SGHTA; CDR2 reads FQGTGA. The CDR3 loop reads CASSNLAGGNTDTQYF. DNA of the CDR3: TGTGCCAGCAGCAACCTAGCGGGGGGGAACACAGATACGCAGTATTTT.

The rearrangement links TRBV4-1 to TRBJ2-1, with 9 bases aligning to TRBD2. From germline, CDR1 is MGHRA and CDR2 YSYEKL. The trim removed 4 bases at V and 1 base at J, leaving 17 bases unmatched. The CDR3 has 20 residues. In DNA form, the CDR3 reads TGCGCCAGCAGCCCAGACGGGTTAGCGGGAGTCATCACGTCCTACAATGAGCAGTTCTTC. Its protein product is CASSPDGLAGVITSYNEQFF.

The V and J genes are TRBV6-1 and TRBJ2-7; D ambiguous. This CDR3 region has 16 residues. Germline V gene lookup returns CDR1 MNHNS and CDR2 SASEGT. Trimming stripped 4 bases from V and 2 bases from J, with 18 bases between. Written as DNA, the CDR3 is TGTGCCAGCAGTGTTACCAGTGGCCGTCCCACCTACGAGCAGTACTTC. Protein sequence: CASSVTSGRPTYEQYF.

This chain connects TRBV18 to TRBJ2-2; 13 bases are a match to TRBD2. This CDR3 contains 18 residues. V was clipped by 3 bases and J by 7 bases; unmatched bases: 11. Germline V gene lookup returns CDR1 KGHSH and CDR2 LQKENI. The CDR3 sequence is CASSPQRLAGGYRGELFF. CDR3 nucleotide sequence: TGTGCCAGCTCACCCCAACGACTAGCGGGAGGATACCGCGGGGAGCTGTTTTTT.

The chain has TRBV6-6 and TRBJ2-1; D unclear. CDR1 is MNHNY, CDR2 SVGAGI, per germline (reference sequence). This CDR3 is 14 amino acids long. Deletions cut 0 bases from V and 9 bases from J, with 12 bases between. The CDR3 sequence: CASSYSLVDAEQFF. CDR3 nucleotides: TGTGCCAGCAGTTACTCGCTAGTGGATGCTGAGCAGTTCTTC.

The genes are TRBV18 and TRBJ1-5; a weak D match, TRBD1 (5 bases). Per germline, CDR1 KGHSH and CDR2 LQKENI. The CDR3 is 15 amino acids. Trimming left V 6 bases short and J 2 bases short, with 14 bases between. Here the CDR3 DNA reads TGTGCCAGCTCCCCGCAGGGAACGGGCAATCAGCCCCAGCATTTT. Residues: CASSPQGTGNQPQHF.